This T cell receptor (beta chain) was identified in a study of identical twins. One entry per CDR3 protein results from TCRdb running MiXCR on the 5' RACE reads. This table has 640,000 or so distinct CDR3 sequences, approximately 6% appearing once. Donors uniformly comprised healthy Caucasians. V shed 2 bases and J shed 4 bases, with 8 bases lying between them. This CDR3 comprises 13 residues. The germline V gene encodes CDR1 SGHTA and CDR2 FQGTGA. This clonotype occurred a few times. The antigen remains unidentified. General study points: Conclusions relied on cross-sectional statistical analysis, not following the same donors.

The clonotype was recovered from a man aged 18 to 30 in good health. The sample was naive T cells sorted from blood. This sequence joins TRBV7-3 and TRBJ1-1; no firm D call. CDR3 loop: CASSLGYGTEAFF. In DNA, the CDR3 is TGTGCCAGCAGCTTAGGGTACGGCACTGAAGCTTTCTTT.